This T cell receptor (beta chain) was recorded in a study of breast tumors, draining lymph nodes, adjacent tissues. TCRdb used MiXCR to reprocess the multiplex PCR reads, holding one entry per CDR3 protein. The repertoire holds about 220,000 distinct CDR3 sequences, with around 34% as singletons. Germline V gene data show CDR1 as KGHSH and CDR2 as LQKENI. This CDR3 comprises 14 residues. V was clipped by 8 bases and J by 4 bases; unmatched bases: 9. In its sample, this clonotype was seen many times. Axillary draining lymph nodes of breast cancer patients supplied the node samples. The chain couples TRBV18 to TRBJ2-7, with 9 bases lining up with TRBD1. The sequenced sample was axillary lymph node tissue. This receptor was taken from a female donor with breast cancer. Some clones in this sample may be carry-over from other donors' samples. As DNA, the CDR3 is TGTGCCAGCAGCCCGGGACAGGGACCGTACGAGCAGTACTTC. Residues: CASSPGQGPYEQYF.